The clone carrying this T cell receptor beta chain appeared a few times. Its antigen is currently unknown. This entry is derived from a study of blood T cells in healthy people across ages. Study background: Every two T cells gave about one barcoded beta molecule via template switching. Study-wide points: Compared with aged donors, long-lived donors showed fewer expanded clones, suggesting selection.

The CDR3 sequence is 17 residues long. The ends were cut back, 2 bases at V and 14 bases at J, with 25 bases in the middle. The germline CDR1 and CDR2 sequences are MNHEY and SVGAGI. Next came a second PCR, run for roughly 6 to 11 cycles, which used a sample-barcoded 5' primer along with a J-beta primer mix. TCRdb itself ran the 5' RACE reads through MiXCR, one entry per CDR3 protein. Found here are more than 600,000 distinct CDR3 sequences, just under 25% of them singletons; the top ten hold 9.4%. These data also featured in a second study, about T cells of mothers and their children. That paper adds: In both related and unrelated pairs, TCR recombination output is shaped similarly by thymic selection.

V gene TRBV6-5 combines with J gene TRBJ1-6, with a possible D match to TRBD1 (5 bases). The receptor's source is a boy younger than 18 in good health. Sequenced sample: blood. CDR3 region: CASSYDVPGLGIRALHF. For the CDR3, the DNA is TGTGCCAGCAGTTACGATGTCCCGGGACTCGGCATAAGGGCCCTCCACTTT.